This T cell receptor (beta chain) was retrieved from a study of Ad26.COV2.S vaccination and SARS-CoV-2 variants (dated by TCRdb to about 2021). For the study in its entirety: Vaccine-arm donors were drawn from COV1001, a multicentre, randomized, double-blind, placebo-controlled phase I-IIa trial of Ad26.COV2.S in healthy adults. Throughout the experiments and outcome assessment, investigators stayed blinded to trial group allocation. A total of 32 samples were included in the TCR-sequenced set, comprising around 19 Ad26.COV2.S vaccine recipients, 5 placebo recipients and 8 SARS-CoV-2 convalescent individuals. Sequencing of the TCRbeta repertoire served to evaluate the specificity and breadth of SARS-CoV-2-reactive T cell receptors following Ad26.COV2.S vaccination. Trial participants were randomized into five groups of five: low-dose or high-dose Ad26.COV2.S given once or twice, or placebo on both occasions. Ad26.COV2.S was administered intramuscularly at 5 x 10^10 or 1 x 10^11 viral particles, either as a single shot or as two shots given 56 days apart.

The immunoSEQ Assay was used to sequence TCRbeta CDR3 regions. After extraction, genomic DNA underwent amplification by bias-controlled multiplex PCR, followed by high-throughput sequencing. The authors processed their data as follows. To quantify the absolute abundance of every unique TCRbeta CDR3 region, sequences were collapsed and filtered. T cell fraction was estimated by normalization of TCRbeta template counts to usable DNA, with usable DNA being measured through amplification of reference genes present in all nucleated cells. Repertoire TCRs were annotated as SARS-CoV-2-specific when V gene, CDR3 amino acid sequence and J gene were exactly matched to a known reactive TCR set. The reference SARS-CoV-2 TCR set was derived from MIRA and filtered for enrichment in COVID-19-positive ImmuneCODE repertoires, a step that removed public or cross-reactive TCRs. Using the MIRA antigens, annotated TCRs were further analysed by specific ORF or by position within an ORF. Breadth was defined as the number of annotated unique rearrangements divided by the total number of unique productive rearrangements, and depth was defined as the summed frequency of the annotated unique rearrangements. TCR breadth was compared between groups using two-sided Wilcoxon rank-sum tests. Here the immuneACCESS table is served through TCRdb, limited to in-frame sequences with V and J called. Missing clones are a known gap in these copies; in checked studies unresolved V genes cover under half, and the rest lacks a known reason. The DNA gave D and trimming, while V, J and clone size come from that table. The sample has roughly 400,000 clones on record, around 91% of them singletons. The leading ten clones occupy approximately 4.3% of the sample.

This clone was counted a single time. Its antigen is currently not known. No much larger clone exists at a distance of one base, and base qualities are not known. General findings and caveats noted by the study authors: The study lacked the statistical power to compare responses across vaccine doses or regimens. After vaccination, spike-specific CD8+ and CD4+ T cell responses were reported to show substantial breadth. Higher spike-specific TCR breadth was observed in Ad26.COV2.S recipients than in placebo recipients (P = 0.0014). It was noted by the authors that total T cell responses may have been underestimated by the TCR breadth and depth analyses. Vaccine and placebo recipients had similar non-spike TCR breadth, a finding consistent with the vaccine containing only spike.

What this sample's treatment or condition label stands for: about 20 received Ad26.COV2.S at low or high dose, single or two shots; 5 received placebo; per-sample allocation not given. Repertoires of vaccine and placebo recipients were sequenced from samples taken on day 63 after the first injection. In Cohort 1b, 25 or so adults aged 18-55 years were enrolled at a single site in Boston, USA, between 29 July and 7 August 2020. As a vaccine, Ad26.COV2.S was a replication-incompetent adenovirus type 26 vector that expressed a prefusion-stabilized SARS-CoV-2 spike protein derived from the original Wuhan strain. The germline V gene sets CDR1 to SGHDT and CDR2 to YYEEEE. Inclusive of the bounding cysteine and phenylalanine, the CDR3 is 13 residues long. Only CDR3 DNA remains: 39 bases, in frame from the first base. V is shortened by 3 bases, J by 1 base, and the region joining them spans 7 bases.

This sequence uses TRBV5-6 and TRBJ2-5, with the D gene uncertain. The origin of this receptor is a person aged 18 to 65 who received the Ad26.COV2.S COVID-19 vaccine or a placebo. This specimen was peripheral blood, taken in a trial of Ad26.COV2.S vaccine versus placebo. CDR3 sequence: CASSSTVQETQYF. In nucleotides, the sequence is TGTGCCAGCAGCTCGACTGTCCAAGAGACCCAGTACTTC.